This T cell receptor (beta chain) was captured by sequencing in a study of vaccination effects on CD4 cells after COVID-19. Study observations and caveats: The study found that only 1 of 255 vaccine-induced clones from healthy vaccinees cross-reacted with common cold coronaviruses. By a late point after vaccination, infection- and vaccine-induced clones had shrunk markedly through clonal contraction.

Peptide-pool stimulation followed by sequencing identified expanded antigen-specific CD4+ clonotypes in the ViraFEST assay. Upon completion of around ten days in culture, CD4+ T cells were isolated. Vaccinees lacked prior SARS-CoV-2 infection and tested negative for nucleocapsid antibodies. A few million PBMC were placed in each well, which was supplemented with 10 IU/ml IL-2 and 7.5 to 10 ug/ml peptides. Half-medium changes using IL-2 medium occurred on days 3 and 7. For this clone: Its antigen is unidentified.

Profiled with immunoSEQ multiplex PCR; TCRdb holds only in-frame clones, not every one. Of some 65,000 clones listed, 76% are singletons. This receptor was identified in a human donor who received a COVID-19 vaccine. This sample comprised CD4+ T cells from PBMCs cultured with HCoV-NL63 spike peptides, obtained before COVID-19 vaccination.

In nucleotides, the CDR3 is TGTGCCAGCAGCTTTCGAACAGGGATCTCTGGAAACACCATATATTTT. Its protein is CASSFRTGISGNTIYF. The rearrangement links TRBV9 to TRBJ1-3, with D possibly TRBD1 on 6 matching bases. Per the germline V gene, CDR1 is SGDLS and CDR2 is YYNGEE. Trimming left V 4 bases short and J 0 bases short, with 14 bases between. The CDR3 runs 16 residues.